Listed below are T cell receptor beta chains from one sample, sequenced in a study of shared clonotypes between healthy human individuals. Measured with immunoSEQ multiplex PCR; TCRdb has only the in-frame clones, and not every one. The sample includes 2.3 million or so clones, just over 90% seen only once; the top ten take under 0.45%. The sequencing input was naive CD4+ T cells from PBMCs. These receptors were taken from a man between 18 and 29 years old in good health. Some clones in this sample may be carry-over from other donors' samples. The conserved cysteine and the conserved F or W are not part of the CDR3 here. The order of the fields is CDR3 length, V gene, CDR3 protein.

CDR3 length: 14
V gene: TRBV28
CDR3 protein: ASSKSPPGQAGGYT

CDR3 length: 14
V gene: TRBV5-8
CDR3 protein: ASSLVQGGSNQPQH

CDR3 length: 12
V gene: TRBV10-3
CDR3 protein: AISDGGSRDEQF

CDR3 length: 17
V gene: TRBV4-3
CDR3 protein: ASSQGSLAGGTISGELF

CDR3 length: 12
V gene: TRBV30
CDR3 protein: AWIRAGGSYEQY

CDR3 length: 13
V gene: TRBV10-3
CDR3 protein: AISETAATNQPQH

CDR3 length: 12
V gene: TRBV6-5
CDR3 protein: ASSSPGLNTEAF

CDR3 length: 12
V gene: TRBV28
CDR3 protein: ASSLSGPNEKLF

CDR3 length: 12
V gene: TRBV5-1
CDR3 protein: ASSLAYSGEGQY

CDR3 length: 12
V gene: TRBV5-1
CDR3 protein: ASSFGVGQETQY

CDR3 length: 11
V gene: TRBV6-6
CDR3 protein: ASSYARTGTAF

CDR3 length: 11
V gene: TRBV29-1
CDR3 protein: SVLRGANYGYT

CDR3 length: 13
V gene: TRBV4-1
CDR3 protein: ASSQEKGAHYGYT

CDR3 length: 11
V gene: TRBV5-1
CDR3 protein: ASSTGQTTEAF

CDR3 length: 14
V gene: TRBV9
CDR3 protein: ASSVAGAGGSDTQY

CDR3 length: 11
V gene: TRBV5-4
CDR3 protein: ASSAGEAYEQY

CDR3 length: 12
V gene: TRBV18
CDR3 protein: ASSPDRGDEKLF

CDR3 length: 15
V gene: TRBV27
CDR3 protein: ASSPSWGGYSNQPQH

CDR3 length: 10
V gene: TRBV7-2
CDR3 protein: ASSEGQGGYT

CDR3 length: 11
V gene: TRBV10-3
CDR3 protein: AIGGGYQETQY

CDR3 length: 11
V gene: TRBV7-3
CDR3 protein: ASSSTGAGELF

CDR3 length: 13
V gene: TRBV5-1
CDR3 protein: ASSPGRGLNEKLF

CDR3 length: 12
V gene: TRBV5-1
CDR3 protein: ASSVGAQGEKLF

CDR3 length: 13
V gene: TRBV6-1
CDR3 protein: ASRRLAGGYNEQF

CDR3 length: 10
V gene: TRBV19
CDR3 protein: ASSIYRGVKH

CDR3 length: 10
V gene: TRBV19
CDR3 protein: ASSMRNYGYT

CDR3 length: 12
V gene: TRBV5-4
CDR3 protein: ASSPGQGDQPQH

CDR3 length: 13
V gene: TRBV5-1
CDR3 protein: ASSSTGGSGTEAF

CDR3 length: 13
V gene: TRBV5-1
CDR3 protein: ASLSTSGNYNEQF

CDR3 length: 12
V gene: TRBV18
CDR3 protein: ASSLVGGGETQY

CDR3 length: 14
V gene: TRBV6-5
CDR3 protein: ASSSVRGLAKNIQY

CDR3 length: 12
V gene: TRBV7-6
CDR3 protein: ASSLRALGETQY

CDR3 length: 12
V gene: TRBV5-1
CDR3 protein: ASSLGGSTDTQY

CDR3 length: 11
V gene: TRBV7-9
CDR3 protein: ASSLDGVEKLF

CDR3 length: 11
V gene: TRBV12-5
CDR3 protein: ASAPSATDTQY

CDR3 length: 13
V gene: TRBV27
CDR3 protein: ASSKGASGAYEQY

CDR3 length: 12
V gene: TRBV19
CDR3 protein: ASSTGQGADTQY

CDR3 length: 11
V gene: TRBV27
CDR3 protein: ASSSDSPRELF

CDR3 length: 14
V gene: TRBV15
CDR3 protein: ATSRAGGRATDTQY

CDR3 length: 12
V gene: TRBV2
CDR3 protein: ASSDSRSQETQY

CDR3 length: 10
V gene: TRBV18
CDR3 protein: ASSQGTGELF

CDR3 length: 12
V gene: TRBV15
CDR3 protein: ATSRDRAVGEAF